The entry below gives a single TCR beta chain sequence along with its context. What this receptor recognizes is not known. No much larger clonotype is one base removed from it; base qualities were not supplied. This record comes from a study of blood T cell repertoires in COVID-19 (dated by TCRdb to 2018 to 2021). General notes on the study: Samples covering the acute and convalescent phases of COVID-19 were provided by collaborators in the United States, Italy and Spain. The samples were drawn from the first 160 participants of the ongoing ImmuneRACE study and from roughly 1,300 subjects provided by 6 global collaborators. Sample metadata almost always included a de-identified subject ID, COVID-19 status, age in years and sex. Where HLA class I and class II types were available, the types were taken from metadata supplied by the sample provider, not from assay-based typing. A freely available public database, intended as a resource for researchers studying the immune response to SARS-CoV-2, is where the repertoires were released. Deeply sampled blood TCRbeta repertoires from subjects exposed to, actively infected with, or recovered from COVID-19 were included in the dataset. The prospective study material was composed of cDNA or gDNA derived from T cells, B-cell-depleted T cells, or PBMCs.

TCRbeta CDR3 regions were amplified from genomic DNA by means of the immunoSEQ Assay, a bias-controlled multiplex PCR. The study's processing was this. The number of nucleated cells in each sample was estimated by amplification of reference gene primers within the assay. To quantify the absolute abundance of each unique TCRbeta CDR3 rearrangement, sequence reads were collapsed and filtered. Productive Simpson clonality was computed per sample as the square root of Simpson's diversity index over productive rearrangements. This is the immuneACCESS table as TCRdb keeps it, with only in-frame sequences that have V and J called. A part of the clones is gone; compared with another copy, unresolved V genes explain less than half, and the rest is unexplained. V, J and clone size were drawn from that table, and D and trimming were deduced from the DNA. The sample table holds around 380,000 clones, of which about four fifths were seen once. The ten largest clonotypes hold 1.1% of the sample.

Paper-wide results and their limitations: How much clinical and demographic metadata was included differed by source and by participant, and the metadata was provided uncurated.

The CDR3 measures 13 amino acids from cysteine to phenylalanine. The only DNA kept is the CDR3, 39 bases in frame from the first base. The trim is 2 bases for V and 5 bases for J, with a gap of 7 bases between the germline ends. CDR1 SGDLS and CDR2 YYNGEE were looked up in the germline V gene. The collaborating institutions used their own protocols to collect whole blood in K2EDTA tubes. For TCRbeta analysis, collaborator samples were shipped as frozen whole blood, as isolated PBMCs, or as DNA extracted from either sample type. The sequence derives from a human donor with acute or convalescent COVID-19. The donor label of this sample is uncertain. The chain is made from TRBV9 and TRBJ2-2; no D gene is confidently identified. Specimen: peripheral blood. The DNA reads as follows: TGTGCCAGCAGCGTGTATAGAACCGGGGAGCTGTTTTTT. Its protein is CASSVYRTGELFF.